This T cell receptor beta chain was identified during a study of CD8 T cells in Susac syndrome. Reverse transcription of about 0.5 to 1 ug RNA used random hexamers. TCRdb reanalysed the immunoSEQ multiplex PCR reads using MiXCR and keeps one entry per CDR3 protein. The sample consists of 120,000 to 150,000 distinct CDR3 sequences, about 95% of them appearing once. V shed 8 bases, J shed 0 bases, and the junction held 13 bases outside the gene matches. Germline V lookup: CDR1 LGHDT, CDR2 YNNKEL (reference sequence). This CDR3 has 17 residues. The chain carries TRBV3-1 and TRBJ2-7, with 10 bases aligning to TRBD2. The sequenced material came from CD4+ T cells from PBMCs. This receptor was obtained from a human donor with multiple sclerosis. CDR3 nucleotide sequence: TGTGCCAGCGGAAGGGCTAGCGGGGGTGTCAACTCCTACGAGCAGTACTTC. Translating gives CASGRASGGVNSYEQYF.